These T cell receptor beta chains were read from a single sample in a study of T-cell memory formation after mild COVID-19. TCRdb reprocessed the 5' RACE reads via MiXCR and lists one record per CDR3 protein. In the table there are roughly 500,000 distinct CDR3 sequences, roughly 20% of which are singletons. The source material was PBMCs or a T cell subset sorted from them (not recorded which). Source of these receptors: an adult woman who had mild COVID-19 (a few samples of this study predate the infection). Cell type and time point are not known. CDR3s include the opening cysteine and the closing phenylalanine or tryptophan. Each record gives: clone size, J gene, CDR3 length, D gene, V gene, CDR3 protein, CDR3 DNA. A D gene is named only where the DNA matches it firmly. For some rows the clone size is stated as once, few or many, or as a class when expanded; others skip it.

abundance: few
j_gene: TRBJ1-1
len: 16
d_gene: -
v_gene: TRBV7-9
CDR3aa: CASSLPTSRRNTEAFF
CDR3nt: TGTGCCAGCAGCTTACCGACCTCAAGAAGGAACACTGAAGCTTTCTTT

abundance: -
j_gene: TRBJ1-2
len: 15
d_gene: TRBD1
v_gene: TRBV5-1
CDR3aa: CASSLDRGINYGYTF
CDR3nt: TGCGCCAGCAGCTTGGACAGGGGGATCAACTATGGCTACACCTTC

abundance: -
j_gene: TRBJ2-7
len: 14
d_gene: -
v_gene: TRBV20-1
CDR3aa: CSARRDSMSYEQYF
CDR3nt: TGCAGTGCTCGGCGGGACTCGATGTCCTACGAGCAGTACTTC

abundance: few
j_gene: TRBJ2-1
len: 13
d_gene: -
v_gene: TRBV11-2
CDR3aa: CASSLGHSVEQFF
CDR3nt: TGTGCCAGCAGCTTAGGCCATAGCGTTGAGCAGTTCTTC

abundance: -
j_gene: TRBJ2-3
len: 14
d_gene: -
v_gene: TRBV11-2
CDR3aa: CASRPPLSTDTQYF
CDR3nt: TGTGCCAGCAGGCCTCCGTTAAGCACAGATACGCAGTATTTT

abundance: -
j_gene: TRBJ1-1
len: 12
d_gene: -
v_gene: TRBV20-1
CDR3aa: CSAVGGGTEAFF
CDR3nt: TGCAGTGCGGTAGGGGGAGGCACTGAAGCTTTCTTT

abundance: few
j_gene: TRBJ1-2
len: 13
d_gene: -
v_gene: TRBV12-3/TRBV12-4
CDR3aa: CASSRLQGDGYTF
CDR3nt: TGTGCCAGCAGCCGGTTACAAGGGGATGGCTACACCTTC

abundance: few
j_gene: TRBJ2-1
len: 13
d_gene: -
v_gene: TRBV11-2
CDR3aa: CAAGSSTYNEQFF
CDR3nt: TGTGCCGCAGGGTCCTCAACCTACAATGAGCAGTTCTTC

abundance: -
j_gene: TRBJ1-2
len: 12
d_gene: -
v_gene: TRBV12-3/TRBV12-4
CDR3aa: CASRDTSRGYTF
CDR3nt: TGTGCCAGCAGAGATACCAGTCGGGGCTACACCTTC

abundance: -
j_gene: TRBJ2-1
len: 14
d_gene: -
v_gene: TRBV9
CDR3aa: CASSVAGSNDEQFF
CDR3nt: TGTGCCAGCAGCGTAGCTGGCTCCAACGATGAGCAGTTCTTC

abundance: -
j_gene: TRBJ2-2
len: 15
d_gene: TRBD2
v_gene: TRBV2
CDR3aa: CASSEASGSPGELFF
CDR3nt: TGTGCCAGCAGTGAAGCGAGCGGGAGCCCCGGGGAGCTGTTTTTT

abundance: few
j_gene: TRBJ2-3
len: 13
d_gene: -
v_gene: TRBV29-1
CDR3aa: CSVDGISTDTQYF
CDR3nt: TGCAGCGTGGACGGGATTAGCACAGATACGCAGTATTTT

abundance: -
j_gene: TRBJ2-1
len: 11
d_gene: -
v_gene: TRBV5-1
CDR3aa: CASSLRGVQFF
CDR3nt: TGCGCCAGCAGCTTGAGGGGAGTGCAGTTCTTC

abundance: -
j_gene: TRBJ2-7
len: 13
d_gene: TRBD1
v_gene: TRBV15
CDR3aa: CATSRGQGDEQYF
CDR3nt: TGTGCCACCAGCAGAGGACAGGGGGACGAGCAGTACTTC

abundance: few
j_gene: TRBJ2-5
len: 14
d_gene: TRBD2
v_gene: TRBV2
CDR3aa: CASLASGSWETQYF
CDR3nt: TGTGCCAGCTTGGCTAGCGGATCCTGGGAGACCCAGTACTTC

abundance: -
j_gene: TRBJ2-7
len: 14
d_gene: TRBD1
v_gene: TRBV6-5
CDR3aa: CASSFRQGADEQYF
CDR3nt: TGTGCCAGCAGTTTCCGACAGGGGGCCGACGAGCAGTACTTC

abundance: few
j_gene: TRBJ2-4
len: 15
d_gene: TRBD2
v_gene: TRBV30
CDR3aa: CAWSVLGGDQNIQYF
CDR3nt: TGTGCCTGGAGTGTACTGGGAGGGGATCAAAACATTCAGTACTTC

abundance: few
j_gene: TRBJ1-2
len: 12
d_gene: -
v_gene: TRBV29-1
CDR3aa: CSVETQRVGYTF
CDR3nt: TGCAGCGTTGAGACCCAGAGGGTAGGCTACACCTTC

abundance: few
j_gene: TRBJ2-5
len: 16
d_gene: TRBD2
v_gene: TRBV7-7
CDR3aa: CASSLGLAGSQETQYF
CDR3nt: TGTGCTAGCAGCTTAGGGCTAGCGGGATCCCAAGAGACCCAGTACTTC

abundance: -
j_gene: TRBJ1-1
len: 12
d_gene: -
v_gene: TRBV20-1
CDR3aa: CSALRGITEAFF
CDR3nt: TGCAGTGCTCTTCGAGGGATCACTGAAGCTTTCTTT

abundance: many
j_gene: TRBJ1-1
len: 13
d_gene: TRBD1
v_gene: TRBV20-1
CDR3aa: CSARGTGDTEAFF
CDR3nt: TGCAGTGCTAGAGGGACAGGGGACACTGAAGCTTTCTTT

abundance: few
j_gene: TRBJ2-7
len: 14
d_gene: TRBD1
v_gene: TRBV5-1
CDR3aa: CASSLQGDHYEQYF
CDR3nt: TGCGCCAGCAGCTTACAGGGGGATCACTACGAGCAGTACTTC

abundance: -
j_gene: TRBJ1-3
len: 11
d_gene: -
v_gene: TRBV6-2/TRBV6-3
CDR3aa: CASSYRNTIYF
CDR3nt: TGTGCCAGCAGTTACAGAAACACCATATATTTT

abundance: few
j_gene: TRBJ1-1
len: 15
d_gene: -
v_gene: TRBV3-1
CDR3aa: CASRTEAGGNTEAFF
CDR3nt: TGTGCCTCCCGGACCGAGGCAGGAGGGAACACTGAAGCTTTCTTT

abundance: -
j_gene: TRBJ1-2
len: 15
d_gene: -
v_gene: TRBV19
CDR3aa: CASRRPTGDDYGYTF
CDR3nt: TGTGCCAGTAGGAGGCCTACCGGGGACGATTATGGCTACACCTTC

abundance: -
j_gene: TRBJ2-1
len: 15
d_gene: -
v_gene: TRBV5-4
CDR3aa: CASSLRLEPYNEQFF
CDR3nt: TGTGCCAGCAGCTTGAGGCTAGAACCCTACAATGAGCAGTTCTTC

abundance: few
j_gene: TRBJ2-5
len: 15
d_gene: -
v_gene: TRBV4-1
CDR3aa: CASSQGEILAETQYF
CDR3nt: TGCGCCAGCAGCCAAGGGGAGATCTTGGCAGAGACCCAGTACTTC

abundance: once
j_gene: TRBJ2-7
len: 14
d_gene: -
v_gene: TRBV5-1
CDR3aa: CASSLEGESYEQYF
CDR3nt: TGCGCCAGCAGCTTAGAGGGGGAGTCCTACGAGCAGTACTTC

abundance: few
j_gene: TRBJ2-5
len: 20
d_gene: TRBD2
v_gene: TRBV3-1
CDR3aa: CASSPIWYLKKDLGGGTQYF
CDR3nt: TGTGCCAGCAGCCCAATTTGGTATTTGAAAAAGGACCTCGGCGGGGGGACCCAGTACTTC

abundance: few
j_gene: TRBJ2-1
len: 19
d_gene: TRBD1
v_gene: TRBV10-3
CDR3aa: CAIRGGQEPSTLSYNEQFF
CDR3nt: TGTGCCATCAGGGGGGGACAGGAGCCATCTACCCTCTCCTACAATGAGCAGTTCTTC

abundance: few
j_gene: TRBJ2-7
len: 16
d_gene: TRBD2
v_gene: TRBV2
CDR3aa: CASSEMGAGVAYEQYF
CDR3nt: TGTGCCAGCAGTGAAATGGGAGCGGGAGTCGCATACGAGCAGTACTTC

abundance: -
j_gene: TRBJ2-7
len: 13
d_gene: TRBD1
v_gene: TRBV2
CDR3aa: CASSTGTGDSRVF
CDR3nt: TGTGCCAGCAGTACCGGGACAGGGGATTCTCGGGTCTTC

abundance: few
j_gene: TRBJ2-1
len: 14
d_gene: -
v_gene: TRBV4-2
CDR3aa: CASSQRGTSNEQFF
CDR3nt: TGTGCCAGCAGCCAGAGGGGGACTTCCAATGAGCAGTTCTTC

abundance: few
j_gene: TRBJ2-3
len: 14
d_gene: -
v_gene: TRBV29-1
CDR3aa: CSVGKRLSTDTQYF
CDR3nt: TGCAGCGTTGGGAAGCGGCTTAGCACAGATACGCAGTATTTT

abundance: few
j_gene: TRBJ2-7
len: 14
d_gene: -
v_gene: TRBV2
CDR3aa: CASSDRRGHYEQYF
CDR3nt: TGTGCCAGCAGTGACCGGCGGGGGCACTACGAGCAGTACTTC

abundance: -
j_gene: TRBJ2-3
len: 16
d_gene: TRBD1
v_gene: TRBV3-1
CDR3aa: CASSQDYRGRTDTQYF
CDR3nt: TGTGCCAGCAGCCAAGATTACAGGGGGCGGACAGATACGCAGTATTTT

abundance: many
j_gene: TRBJ1-2
len: 12
d_gene: -
v_gene: TRBV14
CDR3aa: CASSQDSYGYTF
CDR3nt: TGTGCCAGCAGCCAAGACAGTTATGGCTACACCTTC

abundance: -
j_gene: TRBJ1-5
len: 13
d_gene: -
v_gene: TRBV6-2/TRBV6-3
CDR3aa: CASSYGGRSAQHF
CDR3nt: TGTGCCAGCAGTTACGGGGGCCGATCAGCCCAGCATTTT

abundance: -
j_gene: TRBJ2-3
len: 14
d_gene: -
v_gene: TRBV7-9
CDR3aa: CASSSDYLTDTQYF
CDR3nt: TGTGCCAGCAGCTCCGACTACCTCACAGATACGCAGTATTTT

abundance: -
j_gene: TRBJ2-1
len: 12
d_gene: TRBD1
v_gene: TRBV29-1
CDR3aa: CSVGGQAQEQFF
CDR3nt: TGCAGCGTTGGGGGACAGGCTCAGGAGCAGTTCTTC

abundance: -
j_gene: TRBJ1-2
len: 15
d_gene: TRBD1
v_gene: TRBV9
CDR3aa: CASSVSGGSNYGYTF
CDR3nt: TGTGCCAGCAGCGTTTCAGGGGGATCTAACTATGGCTACACCTTC

abundance: -
j_gene: TRBJ1-2
len: 16
d_gene: -
v_gene: TRBV29-1
CDR3aa: CSVDGTPSGGAYGYTF
CDR3nt: TGCAGCGTTGATGGGACACCATCCGGCGGCGCCTATGGCTACACCTTC

abundance: -
j_gene: TRBJ2-7
len: 13
d_gene: TRBD1
v_gene: TRBV20-1
CDR3aa: CSGLGTGSYEQYF
CDR3nt: TGCAGTGGACTAGGGACAGGGTCCTACGAGCAGTACTTC

abundance: -
j_gene: TRBJ1-2
len: 13
d_gene: TRBD1
v_gene: TRBV19
CDR3aa: CATSTGTAYGYTF
CDR3nt: TGTGCCACATCAACCGGGACAGCTTATGGCTACACCTTC

abundance: few
j_gene: TRBJ1-1
len: 15
d_gene: -
v_gene: TRBV7-9
CDR3aa: CASSVQQGQNTEAFF
CDR3nt: TGTGCCAGCAGCGTCCAGCAGGGGCAGAACACTGAAGCTTTCTTT

abundance: -
j_gene: TRBJ2-3
len: 15
d_gene: -
v_gene: TRBV7-9
CDR3aa: CASSLVPPWTDTQYF
CDR3nt: TGTGCCAGCAGCTTAGTCCCCCCGTGGACAGATACGCAGTATTTT

abundance: many
j_gene: TRBJ2-7
len: 15
d_gene: TRBD2
v_gene: TRBV5-4
CDR3aa: CASSPGSGGVYEQYF
CDR3nt: TGTGCCAGCAGCCCCGGTAGCGGGGGGGTCTACGAGCAGTACTTC

abundance: -
j_gene: TRBJ2-7
len: 14
d_gene: TRBD1
v_gene: TRBV24-1
CDR3aa: CATSEGQAANEQYF
CDR3nt: TGTGCCACCAGTGAAGGACAGGCTGCGAACGAGCAGTACTTC

abundance: -
j_gene: TRBJ2-1
len: 15
d_gene: -
v_gene: TRBV30
CDR3aa: CAWSGMTGPYNEQFF
CDR3nt: TGTGCCTGGAGCGGAATGACAGGCCCCTACAATGAGCAGTTCTTC

abundance: -
j_gene: TRBJ2-2
len: 18
d_gene: TRBD2
v_gene: TRBV6-4
CDR3aa: CASSDAPGLAGSTGELFF
CDR3nt: TGTGCCAGCAGTGACGCGCCCGGACTAGCGGGAAGCACCGGGGAGCTGTTTTTT

abundance: few
j_gene: TRBJ2-2
len: 14
d_gene: TRBD2
v_gene: TRBV6-4
CDR3aa: CASSDGTSTGELFF
CDR3nt: TGTGCCAGCAGTGACGGGACTAGCACCGGGGAGCTGTTTTTT

abundance: -
j_gene: TRBJ2-5
len: 16
d_gene: TRBD2
v_gene: TRBV24-1
CDR3aa: CATSDPRAGPQETQYF
CDR3nt: TGTGCCACCAGTGATCCCCGAGCGGGGCCCCAAGAGACCCAGTACTTC

abundance: -
j_gene: TRBJ2-3
len: 17
d_gene: TRBD2
v_gene: TRBV5-1
CDR3aa: CASSLEYPGGATDTQYF
CDR3nt: TGCGCCAGCAGCTTGGAATACCCGGGGGGGGCCACAGATACGCAGTATTTT

abundance: few
j_gene: TRBJ2-7
len: 14
d_gene: TRBD2
v_gene: TRBV7-2
CDR3aa: CASSSREGPYEQYF
CDR3nt: TGTGCCAGCAGCTCGCGGGAGGGCCCTTACGAGCAGTACTTC